Listed here is a single T cell receptor beta chain. No antigen is known for it. Data came from immunoSEQ multiplex PCR; TCRdb stores just in-frame clones and leaves some out. The sample records 1.4 million to 1.5 million clones, 96% being singletons. These data are taken from a study of shared clonotypes between healthy human individuals. Germline V gene data show CDR1 as SGHNT and CDR2 as YYREEE (reference sequence). This CDR3 contains 16 residues. V was shortened by 4 bases and J by 0 bases, with 13 bases between the two germline ends. Findings and caveats of the study: What naive subsets generally showed was a larger estimated richness than memory subsets showed. Some naive CD4 clonotypes, 4% to 6%, turned up in common across a few donors.

The receptor's source is a man aged 25 to 40 in good health. J is TRBJ1-4 and V is TRBV5-4, with D maybe TRBD1 (6 bases). Sample: naive CD4+ T cells sorted from blood. Subset specified: CD45RA+ positively selected. The CDR3 nucleotides are TGTGCCAGCAGCGAAGGGGGAGTTCCAACTAATGAAAAACTGTTTTTT. Translation: CASSEGGVPTNEKLFF.